This TCR beta chain came from a study of regulatory T cells in long-lasting Graves disease. Looking at the study overall: The definition of persistent Graves' disease was over 5 years of antithyroid drugs with positive TSH receptor antibodies.

Time point noted: persistent/refractory GD, antithyroid drugs over 5 years with positive TRAb. TCR sequences were obtained from RNA taken from PBMCs. This clonotype occurred a few times. What it binds is unknown. The study, taken as a whole, reports: Persistent patients shared 2,741 public clonotypes among themselves. Newly diagnosed patients shared fewer, at 900 to 1,000. Thyroid tissue was not studied; only peripheral blood was.

The CDR3 is 12 amino acids. Looked up from germline, CDR1 is SGHAT and CDR2 is FQNNGV. Trimming took 3 bases from V and 13 from J; bases not matched to a gene: 4. Researchers made TCR beta libraries by using iRepertoire HTBI primers and running Arm-PCR on CDR3 regions. TCRdb re-called the multiplex PCR reads with MiXCR, one entry per CDR3 protein. In the table there are 390,000 or so distinct CDR3 sequences, roughly 20% of which are singletons. This receptor was identified in a middle-aged woman with Graves disease. The material sequenced was peripheral blood mononuclear cells (PBMCs), taken when the disease was refractory, from a patient treated with antithyroid drugs. J is TRBJ2-2 and V is TRBV11-2, with TRBD2 identical over 8 bases. The CDR3 bases are TGTGCCAGCAGCTTGGCGGGAGGCGGGCTGTTTTTT. As protein: CASSLAGGGLFF.